Listed below are T cell receptor beta chains from one sample, sequenced in a study of regulatory T cells in long-lasting Graves disease. TCRdb re-called the multiplex PCR reads with MiXCR, one entry per CDR3 protein. The table has hundreds of thousands of distinct CDR3 sequences, roughly 16% seen once. In addition, the sample was reused for a study of T cells in Graves' hyperthyroidism and ophthalmopathy.

The starting material was peripheral blood mononuclear cells (PBMCs), obtained at new diagnosis, from a patient treated with antithyroid drugs. These receptors were taken from a middle-aged woman with Graves disease. The CDR3 runs from the conserved cysteine through the conserved F or W. The D gene is left open where the match is weak. Not every row has a clone size; where given, it reads once, few, many or a size class.

j_call,d_call,v_call,clone_size,cdr3_aa,cdr3_nt
TRBJ1-6,-,TRBV4-1,-,CASSQAWPVHSYNSPLHF,TGCGCCAGCAGCCAAGCCTGGCCAGTCCACTCCTATAATTCACCCCTCCACTTT
TRBJ1-2,TRBD1,TRBV6-1,many,CASSESDRPNYGYTF,TGTGCCAGCAGTGAATCGGACAGGCCTAACTATGGCTACACCTTC
TRBJ2-2,TRBD2,TRBV5-1,many,CASSWELAIGELFF,TGTGCCAGCAGCTGGGAACTAGCGATCGGGGAGCTGTTTTTT
TRBJ2-7,TRBD1,TRBV3-1,many,CASSLPGTGKNEQYF,TGTGCCAGCAGCCTTCCCGGGACAGGGAAAAACGAGCAGTACTTC
TRBJ2-1,TRBD1,TRBV24-1,few,CATSDWGQGSYNEQFF,TGTGCCACCAGTGATTGGGGACAGGGGTCATACAATGAGCAGTTCTTC
TRBJ1-6,TRBD1,TRBV7-9,once,CASSGQVDSPLHF,TGTGCCAGCAGCGGACAGGTCGATTCACCCCTCCACTTT
TRBJ1-1,TRBD1,TRBV28,many,CASSWTGRRTEAFF,TGTGCCAGCAGTTGGACAGGGAGAAGGACTGAAGCTTTCTTT
TRBJ2-1,TRBD1,TRBV20-1,many,CSARDEQGAWNEQFF,TGCAGTGCTAGAGATGAGCAGGGGGCTTGGAATGAGCAGTTCTTC
TRBJ1-2,TRBD1,TRBV12-3/TRBV12-4,few,CASSDRDRGYTF,TGTGCCAGCAGTGACCGGGACAGGGGCTACACCTTC
TRBJ2-1,TRBD2,TRBV28,-,CASMGSGGPLLF,TGTGCCAGCATGGGCAGCGGGGGGCCTTTGCTCTTC
TRBJ2-7,TRBD1,TRBV28,-,CASSYIPGDRHYEQYF,TGTGCCAGCAGTTATATCCCAGGGGACAGGCACTACGAGCAGTACTTC
TRBJ1-6,-,TRBV12-3/TRBV12-4,-,CASSLAGLRNSPLHF,TGTGCCAGCAGTTTAGCAGGACTCCGTAATTCACCCCTCCACTTT
TRBJ2-2,-,TRBV7-3,many,CASSQATGELFF,TGTGCCAGCAGTCAGGCCACCGGGGAGCTGTTTTTT
TRBJ2-7,-,TRBV5-4,-,CASSLGMSSYEQYF,TGTGCCAGCAGCTTGGGGATGTCATCCTACGAGCAGTACTTC
TRBJ1-2,-,TRBV11-2,many,CASSFWGSGYGYTF,TGTGCCAGCAGCTTTTGGGGAAGCGGCTATGGCTACACCTTC
TRBJ2-3,TRBD2,TRBV4-1,few,CASSQTSGGQYF,TGCGCCAGCAGCCAGACTAGCGGGGGGCAGTATTTT
TRBJ1-1,TRBD1,TRBV2,many,CASSVRDRGHTEAFF,TGTGCCAGCAGTGTCCGGGACAGGGGGCATACTGAAGCTTTCTTT
TRBJ1-1,-,TRBV20-1,many,CSALGTSETEAFF,TGCAGTGCTCTCGGGACAAGTGAGACTGAAGCTTTCTTT
TRBJ1-3,TRBD1,TRBV27,-,CASSPTGDRNTIYF,TGTGCCAGCAGTCCGACAGGGGATCGAAACACCATATATTTT